Following are 27 T cell receptor beta chains from one sample sequenced in a study of T cells in Graves' hyperthyroidism and ophthalmopathy. Amplified TCR beta CDR3 regions came from RNA transcripts. The TCR CDR3 first-round RT-PCR relied on the HTBI primer set. TCRdb redid the calling of the multiplex PCR reads with MiXCR, one entry per CDR3 protein. This table has about 590,000 distinct CDR3 sequences, 15% to 18% appearing once. Sequencing input: blood. All receptors come from a woman aged 25 to 39 with Graves' hyperthyroidism.

In its sample, this clonotype was seen many times. The rearrangement joins TRBV27 to TRBJ2-2; 12 bases fit TRBD2. Germline V gene sequence: CDR1 MNHEY, CDR2 SMNVEV (reference sequence). The CDR3 extends over 15 amino acids. Unmatched junction bases numbered 8, after V lost 6 bases and J lost 9 bases. CDR3 in amino acids: CASSRLAGGPRELFF. The DNA for the CDR3 is TGTGCCAGCAGCCGCCTAGCGGGAGGGCCGCGGGAGCTGTTTTTT.

This clonotype was counted only a few times. DNA for the CDR3: TGTGCCAGCAGCCGGGTGGGGGCAGTCTCGCTCCGGGCAGATACGCAGTATTTT. Translating gives CASSRVGAVSLRADTQYF. J is TRBJ2-3 and V is TRBV7-3, with D perhaps matching TRBD1 (6 bases). Trimming shortened V by 5 bases and J by 4 bases, and 25 bases separated the two germline ends. Germline V CDR1 and CDR2: SGHTA, FQGTGA. The CDR3 length is 18 residues.

In the case of this clonotype: This may be a read error, as it is one base from a much larger clone. The chain is built from TRBV11-2 and TRBJ1-6; D not certain. Trimming pared 1 base from V and 7 bases from J, leaving 20 bases between. CDR3 length equals 18 residues. CDR1 and CDR2 from the germline V gene are SGHAT and FQNNGV. DNA for the CDR3: TGTGCCAGCAGCTTAGGTTTACCGGACTCAAAAGGAAATTCACCCCTCCACTTT. Translated, it gives CASSLGLPDSKGNSPLHF.

This clonotype was picked up a small number of times. V gene TRBV7-9 combines with J gene TRBJ2-1, with TRBD1 matching over 8 bases. Germline V gene sequence: CDR1 SEHNR, CDR2 FQNEAQ (reference sequence). V lost 3 bases and J lost 5; bases outside the gene matches: 3. CDR3 length: 14 amino acids. CDR3 residues: CASSFTQGDNEQFF. The CDR3 DNA sequence: TGTGCCAGCAGCTTTACACAGGGGGACAATGAGCAGTTCTTC.

V and J are TRBV30 and TRBJ2-3, with a possible D match to TRBD2 (6 bases). CDR3 length: 17 residues. CDR1 is GTSNPN and CDR2 is SVGIG in the germline V gene (reference sequence). Trimming cost V 1 base and J 4 bases, with 21 bases left between them. CDR3 bases: TGTGCCTGGAGTGGAAAACCGGGAGATGGGCTACCAGATACGCAGTATTTT. Amino acid sequence: CAWSGKPGDGLPDTQYF.

There are many counts of this clonotype. The genes are TRBV20-1 and TRBJ2-3; maybe TRBD2 (6 bases). With 2 bases removed from V and 0 bases from J, the gap between germline ends came to 12 bases. This CDR3 is built from 15 residues. Germline CDR1 DFQATT, CDR2 SNEGSKA (reference sequence). The CDR3 nucleotides read TGCAGTGCTAGATCGGGAGCGGAAAGCACAGATACGCAGTATTTT. Protein: CSARSGAESTDTQYF.

The rearrangement links TRBV18 to TRBJ2-5; 8 positions agree with TRBD1. With V trimmed by 1 base and J by 5 bases, 6 bases remained unmatched. Germline lookup yields CDR1 KGHSH and CDR2 LQKENI. The length of the CDR3 is 15 residues. The DNA for the CDR3 is TGTGCCAGCTCACCACGTTCAGGGGGCGTGGAGACCCAGTACTTC. This translates into CASSPRSGGVETQYF.

The rearrangement uses TRBV19 and TRBJ1-1; weak D call: TRBD1 (5 bases). CDR1 and CDR2 (germline): LNHDA, SQIVND (reference sequence). This CDR3 spans 16 amino acids. Trimming pared 4 bases from V and 1 base from J, leaving 16 bases between. CDR3 region: CASSRDSGGANTEAFF. The CDR3, as DNA: TGTGCCAGTAGTAGGGACTCGGGAGGTGCGAACACTGAAGCTTTCTTT.

This clonotype was picked up a small number of times. The V gene is TRBV19, the J gene TRBJ2-7; 7 bases match TRBD2. CDR1 is LNHDA, CDR2 SQIVND, per germline (reference sequence). The V segment lost 2 bases and the J segment 6 bases; nucleotides outside the gene matches: 10. The CDR3 totals 15 residues. The CDR3 protein is CASSIMGGTPFEQYF. The CDR3 region has the DNA TGTGCCAGTAGTATAATGGGAGGGACCCCCTTCGAGCAGTACTTC.

This clonotype has a count of ten or more. V is TRBV2 and J is TRBJ2-2; 12 nucleotides line up with TRBD2. This CDR3 has 16 residues. The V segment lost 6 bases and the J segment 0 bases; nucleotides outside the gene matches: 2. Germline CDR1 is SNHLY and CDR2 is FYNNEI. This chain's CDR3 is CASSRTSGANTGELFF. CDR3 nucleotide sequence: TGTGCCAGCAGCAGGACTAGCGGGGCGAACACCGGGGAGCTGTTTTTT.

The V and J genes are TRBV7-9 and TRBJ1-5, with 7 bases that match TRBD1. Trimming removed 5 bases from V and 6 bases from J; junction bases left unmatched: 7. Germline V gene data show CDR1 as SEHNR and CDR2 as FQNEAQ (reference sequence). The CDR3 has 14 amino acids. CDR3 DNA sequence: TGTGCCAGCAGCAAGAAAGGGGGCGTTCAGCCCCAGCATTTT. This sequence encodes CASSKKGGVQPQHF.

This clonotype showed up many times. The gene calls are TRBV6-1 and TRBJ2-7; tentative D call: TRBD2 (5 bases). Germline CDR1 and CDR2: MNHNS and SASEGT. The CDR3 sequence is 13 residues long. Trimming cost V 5 bases and J 3 bases, with 11 bases left between them. This CDR3 reads CASSIEGFYEQYF. CDR3 bases: TGTGCCAGCAGTATCGAGGGATTCTACGAGCAGTACTTC.

There are many counts of this clonotype. This sequence joins TRBV6-5 and TRBJ2-2; TRBD2 might be the D (6 bases). The CDR3 covers 17 residues. Germline assignment: CDR1 MNHEY and CDR2 SVGAGI. The V end was cut by 2 bases, the J end by 0 bases, with 13 bases between. In DNA form, the CDR3 reads TGTGCCAGCAGTTACCCGGACTATCGCGCGAACACCGGGGAGCTGTTTTTT. This translates into CASSYPDYRANTGELFF.

This clonotype was recorded at least ten times. The chain carries TRBV20-1 and TRBJ2-1, with D uncertain. The V end was cut by 6 bases, the J end by 4 bases, with 10 bases between. The CDR3 consists of 12 residues. Germline assignment: CDR1 DFQATT and CDR2 SNEGSKA (reference sequence). Here the CDR3 DNA reads TGCAGTGCCCCGTTTAGGTACAATGAGCAGTTCTTC. Encoded protein: CSAPFRYNEQFF.

This clonotype was counted many times. The V call is TRBV28, the J call TRBJ2-7, with 7 bases lining up with TRBD2. V trimming: 6 bases; J trimming: 6 bases; junction bases outside the gene matches: 14. The CDR3 length is 15 residues. Germline V CDR1 and CDR2: MDHEN, SYDVKM. The CDR3 DNA reads as TGTGCCAGCAGCCGCGGGGGAGTACAGTTCCTCGAGCAGTACTTC. Protein sequence: CASSRGGVQFLEQYF.

This clonotype was observed at least ten times. This chain uses TRBV7-2 with TRBJ2-7, with TRBD1 as a possible D gene (5 bases). Trimming pared 5 bases from V and 1 base from J, leaving 12 bases between. The length of the CDR3 is 14 residues. Germline assignment: CDR1 SGHTA and CDR2 FQGNSA. CDR3 residues: CASSPFPGSYEQYF. CDR3 nucleotide sequence: TGTGCCAGCAGCCCGTTTCCAGGGTCCTACGAGCAGTACTTC. Drawing the rest from reference TRBV7-2 and TRBJ2-7, the complete variable domain is GAGVSQSPSNKVTEKGKDVELRCDPISGHTALYWYRQSLGQGLEFLIYFQGNSAPDKSGLPSDRFSAERTGGSVSTLTIQRTQQEDSAVYLCASSPFPGSYEQYFGPGTRLTVT.

V gene TRBV18 combines with J gene TRBJ1-2; unclear D gene. V was pared by 3 bases and J by 4 bases, with 12 bases between. CDR3 length: 14 residues. Germline loops: CDR1 KGHSH, CDR2 LQKENI. The CDR3 sequence is CASSPAIVTYGYTF. As DNA, the CDR3 is TGTGCCAGCTCACCCGCGATAGTGACCTATGGCTACACCTTC.

This clonotype was observed a handful of times. A much larger clonotype is one base distant, so this may be a read error. The chain links TRBV7-2 to TRBJ2-7, with TRBD2 as a possible D gene (5 bases). This CDR3 has 14 residues. Per the germline V gene, CDR1 is SGHTA and CDR2 is FQGNSA. V lost 1 base, J lost 2 bases, and 9 bases lay in between. DNA for the CDR3: TGTGCCAGCAGCTTAGACGACGGGACCTACGAGCAGTACTTC. Its translation is CASSLDDGTYEQYF. Filled out from reference TRBV7-2 and TRBJ2-7, the complete variable domain reads GAGVSQSPSNKVTEKGKDVELRCDPISGHTALYWYRQSLGQGLEFLIYFQGNSAPDKSGLPSDRFSAERTGGSVSTLTIQRTQQEDSAVYLCASSLDDGTYEQYFGPGTRLTVT.

This clonotype was found many times. The V and J genes are TRBV12-3 or TRBV12-4 and TRBJ1-4, with unresolved D. The CDR3 runs to 16 residues. V dropped 0 bases and J dropped 5 bases, with 13 bases sitting between them. Here the CDR3 DNA reads TGTGCCAGCAGTTTAGCTGGAAGCCAGGAGAATGAAAAACTGTTTTTT. It specifies CASSLAGSQENEKLFF.

Concerning this clonotype itself: A much larger clone differs from this one at a single base, so this may be a read error. As DNA, the CDR3 is TGTGCCTTGAGTGTCGGCCCCTCGGAAAAACTGTTTTTT. This codes for CALSVGPSEKLFF. The chain uses TRBV30 and TRBJ1-4; no clear D gene. CDR3 length equals 13 residues. CDR1 and CDR2 (germline): GTSNPN, SVGIG (reference sequence).

This clonotype was counted between two and nine times. This chain uses TRBV7-8 with TRBJ2-5; D possibly matches TRBD1 or TRBD2 (6 bases each). The ends were cut back, 6 bases at V and 13 bases at J, with 27 bases in the middle. The CDR3 totals 15 residues. The V gene's germline CDR1 is SGHVS and CDR2 FQNEAQ. CDR3 sequence reads: CASSSTRDTGVFLYF. The CDR3 nucleotides read TGTGCCAGCAGTTCGACCCGGGACACGGGAGTATTTCTGTACTTC.

This clonotype has more than one count but fewer than ten. This chain links TRBV20-1 with TRBJ2-1; perhaps TRBD2 as D (5 bases). The germline gives CDR1 DFQATT, CDR2 SNEGSKA (reference sequence). This CDR3 spans 15 amino acids. V lost 2 bases and J lost 0, with 11 bases in between. Written as DNA, the CDR3 is TGCAGTGCTAGAATTAGCGCCAGCTCCTACAATGAGCAGTTCTTC. Protein product: CSARISASSYNEQFF.

Notes on this clonotype: Because it lacks the conserved phenylalanine or tryptophan at the end, this CDR3 is likely a read error. The chain joins TRBV5-1 to TRBJ1-1; perhaps TRBD1 as D (5 bases). The CDR3 covers 14 residues. V was pared by 5 bases and J by 2 bases, with 13 bases between. The V gene's germline CDR1 is SGHRS and CDR2 YFSETQ. The CDR3 DNA is TGCGCCAGCAGGAGGGACTCTACTAACACTGAAGCTTTCTCT. It specifies CASRRDSTNTEAFS.

In this sample, this clonotype turned up many times. This sequence joins TRBV3-1 and TRBJ2-5, with TRBD2 matching over 12 bases. The CDR3 loop spans 14 amino acids. The trim removed 6 bases at V and 5 bases at J, leaving 4 bases unmatched. CDR1 and CDR2 from the germline V gene are LGHDT and YNNKEL (reference sequence). This chain's CDR3 is CASSLTSGSETQYF. Written as DNA, the CDR3 is TGTGCCAGCAGTCTGACTAGCGGGAGTGAGACCCAGTACTTC.

This clonotype was counted at least ten times. The rearrangement links TRBV15 to TRBJ2-1, with 8 bases fitting TRBD2. The CDR3 runs to 14 residues. The junction had 1 base not matched to a gene; V was cut back by 1 base and J by 5 bases. CDR1 LNHNV and CDR2 YYDKDF come from the germline V gene (reference sequence). The CDR3 reads CATSRAGGNNEQFF. The DNA for the CDR3 is TGTGCCACCAGCAGAGCGGGAGGGAACAATGAGCAGTTCTTC.

The rearrangement uses TRBV28 and TRBJ1-4; D not certain. Germline CDR1 reads MDHEN; CDR2 reads SYDVKM. The V and J ends lost 2 bases and 7 bases respectively, with 11 bases between them. The CDR3 extends over 14 amino acids. CDR3 sequence reads: CASSLEQWVEKLFF. CDR3 sequence (DNA): TGTGCCAGCAGTTTAGAACAGTGGGTTGAAAAACTGTTTTTT.

This clonotype was observed at least ten times. The gene calls are TRBV28 and TRBJ1-1; 7 bases are shared with TRBD1. Germline V lookup: CDR1 MDHEN, CDR2 SYDVKM. This CDR3 is 14 amino acids long. The V gene end was trimmed by 2 bases and the J gene end by 10 bases; junction bases not matched to a gene: 10. CDR3 coding DNA: TGTGCCAGCAGTTTAGACAGGGACCCTCATGGAGCTTTCTTT. It yields the protein CASSLDRDPHGAFF.